This TCR beta chain was retrieved from a study of shared clonotypes between healthy human individuals. Whole-study findings and limits: Generation probability values for non-shared clonotypes were lower than those for clonotypes shared by all four donors.

The germline V and J ends were trimmed by 4 bases and 1 base, with 10 bases remaining between them. The CDR3 is 14 amino acids. The germline CDR1 and CDR2 sequences are KGHSH and LQKENI. Assay used: immunoSEQ multiplex PCR; TCRdb lists only in-frame clones, some missing. The sample carries 950,000 to 1,200,000 clones, about 72% recorded once. Donors had no recently reported acute infections or vaccinations and were HIV-negative. This clone was seen once. Its antigen is still unknown. This chain joins TRBV18 and TRBJ1-1; possibly TRBD1 for D (5 bases). The TCR was taken from a man aged 18 to 35 in good health. Some clones in this sample may be carry-over from other donors' samples. Sequencing input: memory CD4+ T cells from PBMCs. Noted subset: CD45RA-negative fraction. CDR3 loop: CASSRTTANTEAFF. CDR3 nucleotides: TGTGCCAGCTCACGGACAACCGCGAACACTGAAGCTTTCTTT.